The 7 T cell receptor beta chains listed next were all sequenced from one sample in a study of control samples from healthy donors and cancer patients. Assay: immunoSEQ multiplex PCR; the TCRdb copy retains only in-frame clones and omits some. The profile shows some 250,000 clones, roughly 80% of them singletons. Sample: PBMCs. These receptors originate from a woman in her sixties or seventies with lung cancer.

V is TRBV7-9 and J is TRBJ2-3; no firm D call. V lost 5 bases, J lost 4 bases, and 7 bases lay in between. The CDR3 spans 12 residues. CDR1 and CDR2 from the germline V gene are SEHNR and FQNEAQ (reference sequence). For the CDR3, the DNA is TGTGCCAGCAGCGGAGACTCAGATACGCAGTATTTT. It specifies CASSGDSDTQYF.

This clone was seen more than once but under ten times. The chain recombines TRBV19 with TRBJ1-6, with a weak D call TRBD1 (5 bases). Germline V gives CDR1 LNHDA, CDR2 SQIVND (reference sequence). Trimming took off 6 bases at V and 0 bases at J, with 18 bases between the two ends. The CDR3 has 18 amino acids. The CDR3 sequence: CASRKNRDRSSYNSPLHF. In DNA form, the CDR3 reads TGTGCCAGTAGGAAAAACCGGGACCGCAGCTCCTATAATTCACCCCTCCACTTT.

The V gene is TRBV29-1, the J gene TRBJ2-3; the D is unclear. Germline CDR1 SQVTM, CDR2 ANQGSEA. The CDR3 is made up of 12 amino acids. Deletions cut 5 bases from V and 1 base from J, with 7 bases between. CDR3 residues: CSVLPGTDTQYF. In DNA, the CDR3 is TGCAGCGTTTTACCGGGCACAGATACGCAGTATTTT.

CDR3 loop: CASSYRGQSNTGELFF. The DNA of the CDR3 is TGTGCCAGCAGTTACCGCGGACAGAGTAACACCGGGGAGCTGTTTTTT. This chain links TRBV6-5 with TRBJ2-2; D may be TRBD1 (6 bases). Germline-derived CDR1 and CDR2 are MNHEY and SVGAGI. Trimming stripped 2 bases from V and 2 bases from J, with 12 bases between. This CDR3 is built from 16 residues.

V usage is TRBV9 and J usage is TRBJ2-1; 12 nucleotides line up with TRBD2. This CDR3 has 14 amino acids. Germline V gene data show CDR1 as SGDLS and CDR2 as YYNGEE. Trimming took 7 bases from V and 6 from J; bases not matched to a gene: 5. This CDR3 is CASSLAGGLNEQFF. In nucleotides, the CDR3 is TGTGCCAGCTCCCTAGCGGGAGGGCTCAATGAGCAGTTCTTC.

The chain combines TRBV5-1 with TRBJ2-2, with D unclear. Per germline, CDR1 SGHRS and CDR2 YFSETQ. The CDR3 has 14 amino acids. V shed 0 bases and J shed 2 bases, with 5 bases lying between them. The CDR3 region has the DNA TGCGCCAGCAGCTTGGACCGAAACACCGGGGAGCTGTTTTTT. Its protein is CASSLDRNTGELFF.

This chain links TRBV3-1 (or the pseudogene TRBV3-2) with TRBJ2-7, with 7 bases aligning to TRBD1. Germline loops: CDR1 LGHDT, CDR2 YNNKEL (reference sequence). The CDR3 sequence is 14 residues long. The ends lost 6 bases at V and 3 bases at J; junction bases unmatched: 8. Here the CDR3 reads CASSPGTAHYEQYF. CDR3 nucleotides: TGTGCCAGCAGTCCCGGGACAGCCCACTACGAGCAGTACTTC.